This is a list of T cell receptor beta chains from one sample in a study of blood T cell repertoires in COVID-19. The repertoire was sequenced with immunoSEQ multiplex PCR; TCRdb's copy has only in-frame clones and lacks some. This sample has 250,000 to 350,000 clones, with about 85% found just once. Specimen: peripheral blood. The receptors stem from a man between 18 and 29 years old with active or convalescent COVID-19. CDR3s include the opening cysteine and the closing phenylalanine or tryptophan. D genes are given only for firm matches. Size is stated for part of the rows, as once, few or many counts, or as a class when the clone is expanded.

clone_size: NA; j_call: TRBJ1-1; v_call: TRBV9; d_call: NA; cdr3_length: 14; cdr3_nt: TGTGCCAGCAGCGAACAGGGAGTAAACACTGAAGCTTTCTTT; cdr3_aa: CASSEQGVNTEAFF
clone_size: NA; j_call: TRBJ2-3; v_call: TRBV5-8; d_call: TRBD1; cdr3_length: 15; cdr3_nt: TGTGCCAGCAGCTTGGGGACAGGGGCCACGTATACGCAGTATTTT; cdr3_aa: CASSLGTGATYTQYF
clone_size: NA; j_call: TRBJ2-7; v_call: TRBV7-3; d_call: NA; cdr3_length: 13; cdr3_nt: TGTGCCAGCAGCTTAACGTCCGGCTACGAGCAGTACTTC; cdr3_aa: CASSLTSGYEQYF
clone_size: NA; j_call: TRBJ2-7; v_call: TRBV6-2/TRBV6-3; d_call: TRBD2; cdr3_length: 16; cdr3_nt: TGTGCCAGCAGTCGCCAATCCCTCGGGACTACCTACGAGCAGTACTTC; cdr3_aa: CASSRQSLGTTYEQYF
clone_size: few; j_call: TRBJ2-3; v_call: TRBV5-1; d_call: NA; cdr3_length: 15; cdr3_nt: TGCGCCAGCAGCTTCGGGGGGCGAGGGACAGATACGCAGTATTTT; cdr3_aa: CASSFGGRGTDTQYF
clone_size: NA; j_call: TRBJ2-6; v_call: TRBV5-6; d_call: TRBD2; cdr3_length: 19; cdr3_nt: TGTGCCAGCACCCCCCCGGGAGGTCCAGGGAAAACTGGGGCCAACGTCCTGACTTTC; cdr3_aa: CASTPPGGPGKTGANVLTF
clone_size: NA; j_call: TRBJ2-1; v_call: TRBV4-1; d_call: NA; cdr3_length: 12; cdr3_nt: TGCGCCAGCAGCCAGGGACTCCATGAGCAGTTCTTC; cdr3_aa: CASSQGLHEQFF
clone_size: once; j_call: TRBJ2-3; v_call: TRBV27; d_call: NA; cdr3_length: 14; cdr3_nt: TGTGCCAGCAGTTCGGCAGGGGACACAGATACGCAGTATTTT; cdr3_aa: CASSSAGDTDTQYF
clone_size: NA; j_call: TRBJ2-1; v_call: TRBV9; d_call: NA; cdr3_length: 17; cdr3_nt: TGTGCCAGCAGCGTAGTTCCCGCGTCGCAAGCTAACAATGAGCAGTTCTTC; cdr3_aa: CASSVVPASQANNEQFF
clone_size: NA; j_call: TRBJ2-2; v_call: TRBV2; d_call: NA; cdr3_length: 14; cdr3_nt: TGTGCCAGCAGTGAGAAGACAGCGACCGGGGAGCTGTTTTTT; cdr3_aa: CASSEKTATGELFF
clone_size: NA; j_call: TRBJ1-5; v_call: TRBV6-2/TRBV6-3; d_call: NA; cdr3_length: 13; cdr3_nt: TGTGCCACCAGCAGAGTGTTGTATCAGCCCCAGCATTTT; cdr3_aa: CATSRVLYQPQHF
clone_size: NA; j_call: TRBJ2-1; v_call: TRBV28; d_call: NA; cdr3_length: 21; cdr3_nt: TGTGCCAGCAGTTTCCCAAGAATCGAGTCTAGCCCTAAGGCGGTGGACAATGAGCAGTTCTTC; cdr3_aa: CASSFPRIESSPKAVDNEQFF
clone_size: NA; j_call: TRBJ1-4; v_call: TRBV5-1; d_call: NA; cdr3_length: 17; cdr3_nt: TGCGCCAGCAGCTTGGGGGTCAACAGGGCAACTAATGAAAAACTGTTTTTT; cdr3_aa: CASSLGVNRATNEKLFF
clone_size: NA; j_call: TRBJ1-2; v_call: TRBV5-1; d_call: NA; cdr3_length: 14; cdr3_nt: TGCGCCAGCAGCTTGGAACAGAATAACTATGGCTACACCTTC; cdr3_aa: CASSLEQNNYGYTF
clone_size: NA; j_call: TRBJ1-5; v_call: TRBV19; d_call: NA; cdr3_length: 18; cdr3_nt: TGTGCCAGTAGTATAAGTCTTTTAGGAGGGAATAGCAATCAGCCCCAGCATTTT; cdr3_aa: CASSISLLGGNSNQPQHF
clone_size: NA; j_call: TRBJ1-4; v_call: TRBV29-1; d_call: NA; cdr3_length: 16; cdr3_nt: TGCAGCGTTCAACCCTTTGGGGGGGAATACCTTGAAAAACTGTTTTTT; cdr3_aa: CSVQPFGGEYLEKLFF
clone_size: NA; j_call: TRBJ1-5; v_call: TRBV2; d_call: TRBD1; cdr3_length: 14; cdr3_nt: TGTGCCAGCAAACGGGGGACAGGGGATCAGCCCCAGCATTTT; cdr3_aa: CASKRGTGDQPQHF
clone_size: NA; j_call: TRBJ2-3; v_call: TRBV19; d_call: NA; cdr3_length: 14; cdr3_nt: TGTGCCAGTAGTATTCGACTGGGGCCAGATACGCAGTATTTT; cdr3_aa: CASSIRLGPDTQYF
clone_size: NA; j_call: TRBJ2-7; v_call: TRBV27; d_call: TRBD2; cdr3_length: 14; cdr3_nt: TGTGCCAGCAGCCTCGGGAGGGGTGGTTACGAGCAGTACTTC; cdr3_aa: CASSLGRGGYEQYF
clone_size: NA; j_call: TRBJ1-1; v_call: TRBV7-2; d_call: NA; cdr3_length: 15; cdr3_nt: TGTGCCAGCAGCCCTCTCGGGGGGTTGAACACTGAAGCTTTCTTT; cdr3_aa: CASSPLGGLNTEAFF
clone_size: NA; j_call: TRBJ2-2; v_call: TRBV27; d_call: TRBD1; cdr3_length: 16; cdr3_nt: TGTGCCAGTGGAGTGATCCCACAGGGGAGTACCGGGGAGCTGTTTTTT; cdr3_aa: CASGVIPQGSTGELFF
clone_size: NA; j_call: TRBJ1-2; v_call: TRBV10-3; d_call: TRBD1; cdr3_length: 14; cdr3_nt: TGTGCCATCAGGATACCGGGACAGGGCGTCGGCTACACCTTC; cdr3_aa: CAIRIPGQGVGYTF
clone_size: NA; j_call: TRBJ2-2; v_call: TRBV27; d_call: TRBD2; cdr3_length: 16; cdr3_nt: TGTGCCAGCAGTGCCCCGGGACTAGTGAACACCGGGGAGCTGTTTTTT; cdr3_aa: CASSAPGLVNTGELFF
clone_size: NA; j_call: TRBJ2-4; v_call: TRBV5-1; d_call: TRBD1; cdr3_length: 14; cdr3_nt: TGCGCCAGCAGCTCAGACAGGGTCGGAAACATTCAGTACTTC; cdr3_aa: CASSSDRVGNIQYF
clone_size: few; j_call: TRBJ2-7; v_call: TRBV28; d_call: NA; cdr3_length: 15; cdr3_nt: TGTGCCAGCAGACCCAGGGGCAGGAGCTCCTACGAGCAGTACTTC; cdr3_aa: CASRPRGRSSYEQYF
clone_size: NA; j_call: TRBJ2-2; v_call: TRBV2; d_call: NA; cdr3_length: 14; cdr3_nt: TGTGCCAGCAGTTGGACAGCGAACACCGGGGAGCTGTTTTTT; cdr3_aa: CASSWTANTGELFF
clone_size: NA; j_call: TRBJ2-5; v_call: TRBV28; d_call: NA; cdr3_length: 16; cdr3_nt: TGTGCCAGCAAGGGGGGGACCTGGGGAATCCAAGAGACCCAGTACTTC; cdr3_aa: CASKGGTWGIQETQYF
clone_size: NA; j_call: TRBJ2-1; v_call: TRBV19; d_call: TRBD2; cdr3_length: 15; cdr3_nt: TGTGCCAGTAGTATATTGGTGACTAGCGCAAATGAGCAGTTCTTC; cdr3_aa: CASSILVTSANEQFF
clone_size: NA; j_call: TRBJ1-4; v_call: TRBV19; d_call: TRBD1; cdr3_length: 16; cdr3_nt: TGTGCCAGTAGTATAGGCAGGACAGGGACGAACGAAAAACTGTTTTTT; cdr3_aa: CASSIGRTGTNEKLFF
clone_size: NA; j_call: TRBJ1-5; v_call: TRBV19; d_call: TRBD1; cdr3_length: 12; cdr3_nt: TGTGCCAGTTCAGGGGGATGGCAGCCCCAGCATTTT; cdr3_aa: CASSGGWQPQHF
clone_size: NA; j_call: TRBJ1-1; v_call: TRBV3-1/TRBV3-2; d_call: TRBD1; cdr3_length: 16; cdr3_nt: TGTGCCAGCAGCCCTACCCGGGACAGGGGTAACACTGAAGCTTTCTTT; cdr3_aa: CASSPTRDRGNTEAFF
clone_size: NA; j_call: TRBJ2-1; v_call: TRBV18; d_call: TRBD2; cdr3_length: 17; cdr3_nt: TGTGCCAGCTCACCACCGGGCGGGAGAGGAACCTACAATGAGCAGTTCTTC; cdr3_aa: CASSPPGGRGTYNEQFF
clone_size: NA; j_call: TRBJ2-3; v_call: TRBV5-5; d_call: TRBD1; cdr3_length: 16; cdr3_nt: TGTGCCAGCAGCATACGACAGGGGTTCGGGGGAGATACGCAGTATTTT; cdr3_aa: CASSIRQGFGGDTQYF
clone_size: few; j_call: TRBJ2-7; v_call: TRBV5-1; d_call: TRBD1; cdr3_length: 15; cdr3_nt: TGCGCCAGCAGCCGTGACTGGGACAGGGTTGGTGAGCAGTACTTC; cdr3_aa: CASSRDWDRVGEQYF
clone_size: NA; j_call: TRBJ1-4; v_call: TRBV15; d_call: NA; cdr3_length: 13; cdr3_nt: TGTGCCACCAGCTTACGGGAGAGGGAAAAACTGTTTTTT; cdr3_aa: CATSLREREKLFF
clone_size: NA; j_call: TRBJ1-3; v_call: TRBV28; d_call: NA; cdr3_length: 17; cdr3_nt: TGTGCCAGCACCCTTCACGCCCCACACCTCTCTGGAAACACCATATATTTT; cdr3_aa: CASTLHAPHLSGNTIYF
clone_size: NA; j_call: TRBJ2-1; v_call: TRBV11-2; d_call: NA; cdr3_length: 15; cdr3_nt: TGTGCCAGCAGCTTAGTCCCCCACAATTACAATGAGCAGTTCTTC; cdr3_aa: CASSLVPHNYNEQFF
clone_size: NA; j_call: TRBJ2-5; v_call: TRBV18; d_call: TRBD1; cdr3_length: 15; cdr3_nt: TGTGCCAGCTCACCCCGGGACAGGGGTTTTGGGACCCAGTACTTC; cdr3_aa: CASSPRDRGFGTQYF
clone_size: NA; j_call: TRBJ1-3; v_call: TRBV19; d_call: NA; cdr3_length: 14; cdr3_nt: TGTGCCAGTAGGATGACAGGAGTTGGAAACACCATATATTTT; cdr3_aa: CASRMTGVGNTIYF
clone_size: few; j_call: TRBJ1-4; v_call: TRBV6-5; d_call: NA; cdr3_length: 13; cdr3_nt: TGTGCCAGCAGTTACAGGGGAGGAGAAAAACTGTTTTTT; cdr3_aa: CASSYRGGEKLFF
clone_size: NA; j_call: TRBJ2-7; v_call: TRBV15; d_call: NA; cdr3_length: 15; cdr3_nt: TGTGCCACCAGCAGAGATCACAGAAAATCCTACGAGCAGTACTTC; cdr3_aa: CATSRDHRKSYEQYF
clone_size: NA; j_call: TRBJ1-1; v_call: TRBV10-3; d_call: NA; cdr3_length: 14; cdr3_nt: TGTGCCATCAGCGGCGGGACGTTTAACACTGAAGCTTTCTTT; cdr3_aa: CAISGGTFNTEAFF
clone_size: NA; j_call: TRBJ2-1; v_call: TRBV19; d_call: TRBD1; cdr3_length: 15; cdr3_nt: TGTGCCAGTAGTATCAACAGGGGGCTGTACAATGAGCAGTTCTTC; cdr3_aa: CASSINRGLYNEQFF
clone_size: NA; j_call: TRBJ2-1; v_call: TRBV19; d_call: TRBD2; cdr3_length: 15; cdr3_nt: TGTGCCAGTAGTGGGACTAGCAGTATTCACAATGAGCAGTTCTTC; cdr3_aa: CASSGTSSIHNEQFF
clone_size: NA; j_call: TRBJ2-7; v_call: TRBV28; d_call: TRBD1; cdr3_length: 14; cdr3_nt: TGTGCCAGCAGTTCCTACAGGGGTACCTACGAGCAGTACTTC; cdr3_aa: CASSSYRGTYEQYF
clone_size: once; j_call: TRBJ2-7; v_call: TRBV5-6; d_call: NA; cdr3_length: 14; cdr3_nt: TGTGCCAGCAGCTTCAGGGAAGGCCCCTACGAGCAGTACTTC; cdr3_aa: CASSFREGPYEQYF
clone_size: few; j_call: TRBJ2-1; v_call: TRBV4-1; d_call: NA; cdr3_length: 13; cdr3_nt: TGCGCCAGCAGCCAAATAACAGGGTATGAGCAGTTCTTC; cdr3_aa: CASSQITGYEQFF
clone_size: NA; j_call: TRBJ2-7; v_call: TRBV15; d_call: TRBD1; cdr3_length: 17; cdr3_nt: TGTGCCACCAGCAGAGATCGGTTGGGACAGCCCAACTACGAGCAGTACTTC; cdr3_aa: CATSRDRLGQPNYEQYF
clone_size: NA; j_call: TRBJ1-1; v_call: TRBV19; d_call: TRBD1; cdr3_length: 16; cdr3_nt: TGTGCCAGTAGTATGGGACAGGGGTTGGGGAACACTGAAGCTTTCTTT; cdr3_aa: CASSMGQGLGNTEAFF
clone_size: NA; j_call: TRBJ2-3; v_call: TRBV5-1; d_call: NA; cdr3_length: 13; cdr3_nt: TGCGCCAGCAGCTTGGATCCATCAGATACGCAGTATTTT; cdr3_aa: CASSLDPSDTQYF
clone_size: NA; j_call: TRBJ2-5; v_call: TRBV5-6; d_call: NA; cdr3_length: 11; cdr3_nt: TGTGCCAGCAGCTTGTATGAGACCCAGTACTTC; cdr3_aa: CASSLYETQYF
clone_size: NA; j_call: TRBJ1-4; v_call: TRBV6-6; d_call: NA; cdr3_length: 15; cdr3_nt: TGTGCCAGCAGTCCGCCGGGGACTGGGGAAGAAAAACTGTTTTTT; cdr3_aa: CASSPPGTGEEKLFF
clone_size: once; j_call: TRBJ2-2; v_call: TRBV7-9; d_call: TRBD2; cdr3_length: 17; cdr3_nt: TGTGCCAGCAGCCTAGGACTAGCGGGAGCGAACACCGGGGAGCTGTTTTTT; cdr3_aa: CASSLGLAGANTGELFF
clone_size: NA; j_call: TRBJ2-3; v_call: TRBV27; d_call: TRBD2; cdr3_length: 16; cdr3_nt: TGTGCCAGCAGTTTGAACTTAGCGGGGACAACAGATACGCAGTATTTT; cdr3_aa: CASSLNLAGTTDTQYF
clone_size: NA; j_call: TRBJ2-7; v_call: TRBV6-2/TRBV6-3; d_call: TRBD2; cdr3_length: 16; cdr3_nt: TGTGCCAGCAGCTTCTCTTCTAGCGGAGGAACGCGCGAGCAGTACTTC; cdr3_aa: CASSFSSSGGTREQYF
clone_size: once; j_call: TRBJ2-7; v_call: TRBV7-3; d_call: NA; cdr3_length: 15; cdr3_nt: TGTGCCAGCAGCTCCGACGGAGGGCGGGGAGCTGAGCAGTACTTC; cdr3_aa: CASSSDGGRGAEQYF
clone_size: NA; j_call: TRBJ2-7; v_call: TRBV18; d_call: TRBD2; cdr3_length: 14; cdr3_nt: TGTGCCAGCTCACCTAGCGGGAGTTCGTACGAGCAGTACTTC; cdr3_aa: CASSPSGSSYEQYF
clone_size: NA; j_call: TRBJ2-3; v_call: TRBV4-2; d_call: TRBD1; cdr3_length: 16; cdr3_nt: TGTGCCAGCAGCCAATTCAACGGGACAGCTACAGATACGCAGTATTTT; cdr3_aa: CASSQFNGTATDTQYF
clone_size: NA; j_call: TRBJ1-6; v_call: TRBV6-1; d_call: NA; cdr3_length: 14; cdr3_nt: TGTGCCAGCAGTGAAGGACCGGGATATTCACCCCTCCACTTT; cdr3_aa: CASSEGPGYSPLHF
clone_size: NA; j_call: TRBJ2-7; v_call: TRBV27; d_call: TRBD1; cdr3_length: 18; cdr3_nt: TGTGCCAGCACACCTTTAGGGGCGACAGGGGTCTCCGGGGGTGAGCAGTACTTC; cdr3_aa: CASTPLGATGVSGGEQYF